This TCR beta chain derives from a study of blood T cell repertoires in COVID-19. The wider study: The samples span acute and convalescent COVID-19 from the United States, Italy and Spain. Sample material is recorded as cDNA or gDNA derived from T cells, B-cell-depleted T cells, or PBMCs.

Assay: immunoSEQ multiplex PCR; the TCRdb copy retains only in-frame clones and omits some. The sample yields some 190,000 clones, around 85% seen once. The CDR3 length is 15 residues. In germline, CDR1 is SGHNT, CDR2 YYREEE (reference sequence). Trimming took 6 bases from V and 8 from J, leaving 23 bases between them. V gene TRBV5-4 combines with J gene TRBJ1-2; the D gene is possibly TRBD1 (5 bases). The origin of this receptor is a human donor with active or convalescent COVID-19. The donor label of this sample is uncertain. The sequenced sample was peripheral blood. The CDR3 region is CASTTPFAGIGGYTF. The CDR3 nucleotides read TGTGCCAGCACCACCCCGTTTGCAGGGATTGGGGGCTACACCTTC. The full variable domain, in which reference TRBV5-4 and TRBJ1-2 provide the parts outside the CDR3, is ETGVTQSPTHLIKTRGQQVTLRCSSQSGHNTVSWYQQALGQGPQFIFQYYREEENGRGNFPPRFSGLQFPNYSSELNVNALELDDSALYLCASTTPFAGIGGYTFGSGTRLTVV.